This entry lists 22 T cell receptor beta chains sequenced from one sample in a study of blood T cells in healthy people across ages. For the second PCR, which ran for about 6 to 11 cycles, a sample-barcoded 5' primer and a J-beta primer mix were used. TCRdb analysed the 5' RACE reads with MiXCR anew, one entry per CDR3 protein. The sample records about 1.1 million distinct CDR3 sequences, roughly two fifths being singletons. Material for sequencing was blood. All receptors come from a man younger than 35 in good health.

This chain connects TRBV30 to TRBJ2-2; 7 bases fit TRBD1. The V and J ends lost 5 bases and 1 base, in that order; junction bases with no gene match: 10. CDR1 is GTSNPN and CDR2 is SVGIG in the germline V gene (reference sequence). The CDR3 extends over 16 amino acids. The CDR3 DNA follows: TGTGCCTGGGCCTTGATGGGACAGTGGAACACCGGGGAGCTGTTTTTT. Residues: CAWALMGQWNTGELFF.

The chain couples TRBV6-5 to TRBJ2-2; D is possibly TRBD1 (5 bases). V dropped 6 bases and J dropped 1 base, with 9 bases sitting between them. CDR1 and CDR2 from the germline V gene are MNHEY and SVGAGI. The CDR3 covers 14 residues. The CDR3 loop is CASRNQGNTGELFF. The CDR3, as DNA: TGTGCCAGCAGGAACCAGGGGAACACCGGGGAGCTGTTTTTT.

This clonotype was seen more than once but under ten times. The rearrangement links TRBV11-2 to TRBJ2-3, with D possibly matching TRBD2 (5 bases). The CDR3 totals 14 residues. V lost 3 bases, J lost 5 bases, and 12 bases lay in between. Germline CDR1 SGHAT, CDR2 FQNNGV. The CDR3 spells CASSFGVVEDTQYF. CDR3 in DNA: TGTGCCAGCAGCTTCGGGGTAGTGGAAGATACGCAGTATTTT.

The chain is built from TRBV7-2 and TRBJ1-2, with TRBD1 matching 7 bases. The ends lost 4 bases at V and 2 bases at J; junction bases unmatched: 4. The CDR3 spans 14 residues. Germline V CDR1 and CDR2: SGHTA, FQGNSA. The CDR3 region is CASSSGGGNYGYTF. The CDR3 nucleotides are TGTGCCAGCAGCTCAGGGGGGGGGAACTATGGCTACACCTTC.

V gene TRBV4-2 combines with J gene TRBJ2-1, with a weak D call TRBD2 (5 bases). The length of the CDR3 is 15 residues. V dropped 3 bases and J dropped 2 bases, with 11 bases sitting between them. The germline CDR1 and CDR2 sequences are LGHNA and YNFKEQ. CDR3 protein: CASSHSVGTYNEQFF. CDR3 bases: TGTGCCAGCAGCCATAGCGTGGGCACCTACAATGAGCAGTTCTTC.

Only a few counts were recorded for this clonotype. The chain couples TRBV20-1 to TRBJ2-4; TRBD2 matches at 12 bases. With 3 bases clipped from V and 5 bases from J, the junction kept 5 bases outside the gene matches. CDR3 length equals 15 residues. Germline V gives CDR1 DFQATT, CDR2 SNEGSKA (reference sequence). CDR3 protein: CSASFTSGGQNIQYF. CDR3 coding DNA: TGCAGTGCTAGTTTTACTAGCGGGGGGCAAAACATTCAGTACTTC.

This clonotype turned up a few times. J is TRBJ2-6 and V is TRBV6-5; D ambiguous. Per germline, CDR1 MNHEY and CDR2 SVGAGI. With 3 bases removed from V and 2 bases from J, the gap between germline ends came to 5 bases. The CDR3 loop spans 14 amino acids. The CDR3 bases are TGTGCCAGCAGTTATTATCCTGGGGCCAACGTCCTGACTTTC. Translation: CASSYYPGANVLTF.

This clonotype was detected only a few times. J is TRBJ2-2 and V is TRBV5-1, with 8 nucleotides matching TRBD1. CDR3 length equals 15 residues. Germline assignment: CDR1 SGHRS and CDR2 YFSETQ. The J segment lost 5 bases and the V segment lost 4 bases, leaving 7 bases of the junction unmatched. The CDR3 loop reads CASSKQGESTGELFF. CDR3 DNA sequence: TGCGCCAGCAGCAAACAGGGGGAGAGTACCGGGGAGCTGTTTTTT.

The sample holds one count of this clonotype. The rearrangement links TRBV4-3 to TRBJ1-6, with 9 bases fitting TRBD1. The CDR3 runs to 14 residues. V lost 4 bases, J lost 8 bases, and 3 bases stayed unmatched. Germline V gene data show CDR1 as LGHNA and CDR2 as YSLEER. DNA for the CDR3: TGCGCCAGCAGCCCAGGGACAGGGTATTCACCCCTCCACTTT. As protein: CASSPGTGYSPLHF.

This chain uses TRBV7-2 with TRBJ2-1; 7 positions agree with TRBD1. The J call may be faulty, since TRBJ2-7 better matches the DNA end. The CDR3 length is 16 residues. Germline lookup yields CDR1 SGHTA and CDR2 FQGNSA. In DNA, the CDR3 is TGTGCCAGCAGCGTTCGACAGGGCACCACCTACAATGAGCAGTACTTC. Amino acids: CASSVRQGTTYNEQYF.

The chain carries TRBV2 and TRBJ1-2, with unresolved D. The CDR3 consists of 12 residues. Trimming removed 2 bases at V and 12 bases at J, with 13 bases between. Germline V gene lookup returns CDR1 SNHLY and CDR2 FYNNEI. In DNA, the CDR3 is TGTGCCAGCAGTGAATTATTGGGTGGTGACACCTTC. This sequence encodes CASSELLGGDTF.

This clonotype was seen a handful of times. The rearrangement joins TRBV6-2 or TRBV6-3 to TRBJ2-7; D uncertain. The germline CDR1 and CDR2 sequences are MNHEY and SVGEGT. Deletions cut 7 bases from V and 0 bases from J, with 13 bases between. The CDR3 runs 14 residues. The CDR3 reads CASTDSGYSYEQYF. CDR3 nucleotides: TGTGCCAGCACCGACTCCGGGTACTCCTACGAGCAGTACTTC.

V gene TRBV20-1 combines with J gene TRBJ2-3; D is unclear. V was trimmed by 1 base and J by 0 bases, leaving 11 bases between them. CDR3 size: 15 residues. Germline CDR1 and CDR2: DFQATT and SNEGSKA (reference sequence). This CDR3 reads CSARVYGRSTDTQYF. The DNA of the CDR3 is TGCAGTGCTAGAGTGTACGGCAGGAGCACAGATACGCAGTATTTT.

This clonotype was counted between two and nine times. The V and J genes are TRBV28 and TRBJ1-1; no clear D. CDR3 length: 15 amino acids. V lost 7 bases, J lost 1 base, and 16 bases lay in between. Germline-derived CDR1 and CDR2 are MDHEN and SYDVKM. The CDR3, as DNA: TGTGCCAGCATCGAATGGGGAAGTGGGAACACTGAAGCTTTCTTT. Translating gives CASIEWGSGNTEAFF.

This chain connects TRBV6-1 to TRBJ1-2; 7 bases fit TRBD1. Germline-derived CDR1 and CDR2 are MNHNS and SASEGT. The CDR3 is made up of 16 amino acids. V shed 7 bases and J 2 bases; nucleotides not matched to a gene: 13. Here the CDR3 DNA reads TGTGCCAGCAAATTCCGCCGGGACAGTGTCAACTATGGCTACACCTTC. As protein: CASKFRRDSVNYGYTF.

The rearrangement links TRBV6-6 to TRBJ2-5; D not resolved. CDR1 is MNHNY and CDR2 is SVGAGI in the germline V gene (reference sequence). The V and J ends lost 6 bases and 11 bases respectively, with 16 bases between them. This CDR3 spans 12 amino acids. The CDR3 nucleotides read TGTGCCAGCAGAATGGATTACGATGAGCAGTACTTC. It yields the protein CASRMDYDEQYF.

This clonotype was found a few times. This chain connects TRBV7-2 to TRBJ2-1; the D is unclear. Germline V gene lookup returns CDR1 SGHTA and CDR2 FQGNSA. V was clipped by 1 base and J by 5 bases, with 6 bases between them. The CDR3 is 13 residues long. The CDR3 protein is CASSLVWNNEQFF. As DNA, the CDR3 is TGTGCCAGCAGCTTAGTTTGGAACAATGAGCAGTTCTTC.

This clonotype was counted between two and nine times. CDR3 protein: CSVRDRGSDGYTF. The CDR3 DNA reads as TGCAGCGTTCGGGACAGGGGATCTGATGGCTACACCTTC. This chain uses TRBV29-1 with TRBJ1-2; 10 nucleotides match TRBD1. This CDR3 spans 13 amino acids. Germline CDR1 SQVTM, CDR2 ANQGSEA. V dropped 5 bases and J dropped 6; count of bases not matched to a gene: 6.

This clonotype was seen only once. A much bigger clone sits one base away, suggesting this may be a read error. The chain's CDR3 is CAGSQERNYGYTF. The CDR3 DNA follows: TGCGCCGGCAGCCAAGAGCGAAACTATGGCTACACCTTC. V usage is TRBV4-3 and J usage is TRBJ1-2; D call uncertain. CDR1 and CDR2 from the germline V gene are LGHNA and YSLEER. The CDR3 runs 13 residues.

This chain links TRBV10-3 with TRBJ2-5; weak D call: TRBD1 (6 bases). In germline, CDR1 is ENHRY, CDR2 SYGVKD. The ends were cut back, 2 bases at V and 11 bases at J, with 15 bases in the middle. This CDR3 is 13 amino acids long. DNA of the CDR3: TGTGCCATCAGTGAGCACACAGGGACGGAGCAGTACTTC. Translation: CAISEHTGTEQYF.

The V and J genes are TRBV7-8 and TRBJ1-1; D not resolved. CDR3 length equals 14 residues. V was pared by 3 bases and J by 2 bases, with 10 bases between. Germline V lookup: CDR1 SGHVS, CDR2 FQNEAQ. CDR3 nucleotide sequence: TGTGCCAGCAGCTTGGCGGAAGTTAACACTGAAGCTTTCTTT. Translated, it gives CASSLAEVNTEAFF.

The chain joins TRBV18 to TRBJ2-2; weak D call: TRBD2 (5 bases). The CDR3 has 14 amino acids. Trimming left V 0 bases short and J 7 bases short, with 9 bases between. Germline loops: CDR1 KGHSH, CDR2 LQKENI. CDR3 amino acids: CASSPPTLGGELFF. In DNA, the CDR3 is TGTGCCAGCTCACCACCGACACTAGGCGGGGAGCTGTTTTTT.